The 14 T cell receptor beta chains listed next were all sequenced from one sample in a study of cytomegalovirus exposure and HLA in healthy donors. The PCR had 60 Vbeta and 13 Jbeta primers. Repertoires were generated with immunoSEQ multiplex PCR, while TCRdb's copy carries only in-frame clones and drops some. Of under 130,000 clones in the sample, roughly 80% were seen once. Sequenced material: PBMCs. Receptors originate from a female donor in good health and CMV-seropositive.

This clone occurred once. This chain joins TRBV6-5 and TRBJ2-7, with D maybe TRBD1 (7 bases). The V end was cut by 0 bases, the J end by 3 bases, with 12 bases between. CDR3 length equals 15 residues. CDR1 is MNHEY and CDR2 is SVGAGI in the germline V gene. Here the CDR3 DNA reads TGTGCCAGCAGTTACTCCCCGCAGGGGGGCTACGAGCAGTACTTC. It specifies CASSYSPQGGYEQYF.

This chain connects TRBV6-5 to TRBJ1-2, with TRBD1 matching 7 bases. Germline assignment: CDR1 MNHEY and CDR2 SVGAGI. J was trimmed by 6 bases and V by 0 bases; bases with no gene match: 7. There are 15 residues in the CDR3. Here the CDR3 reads CASSYSNRGIDGYTF. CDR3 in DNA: TGTGCCAGCAGTTACTCCAACAGGGGAATAGATGGCTACACCTTC.

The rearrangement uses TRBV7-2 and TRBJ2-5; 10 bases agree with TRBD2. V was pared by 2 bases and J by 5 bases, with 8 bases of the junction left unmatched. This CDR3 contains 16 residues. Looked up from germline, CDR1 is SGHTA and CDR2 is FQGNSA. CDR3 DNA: TGTGCCAGCAGCTTAACGCTAGCGGGAGAATGGGAGACCCAGTACTTC. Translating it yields CASSLTLAGEWETQYF.

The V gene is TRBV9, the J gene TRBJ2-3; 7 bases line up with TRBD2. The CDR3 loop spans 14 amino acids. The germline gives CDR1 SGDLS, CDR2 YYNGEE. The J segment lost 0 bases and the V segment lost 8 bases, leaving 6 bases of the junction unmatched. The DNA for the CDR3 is TGTGCCAGTCAAAGCGGGACTAGCACAGATACGCAGTATTTT. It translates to CASQSGTSTDTQYF.

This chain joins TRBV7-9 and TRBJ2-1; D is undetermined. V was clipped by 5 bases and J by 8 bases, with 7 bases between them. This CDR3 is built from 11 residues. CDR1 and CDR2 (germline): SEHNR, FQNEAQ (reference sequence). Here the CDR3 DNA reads TGTGCCAGCAGCCCCCAGGATGAGCAGTTCTTC. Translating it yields CASSPQDEQFF.

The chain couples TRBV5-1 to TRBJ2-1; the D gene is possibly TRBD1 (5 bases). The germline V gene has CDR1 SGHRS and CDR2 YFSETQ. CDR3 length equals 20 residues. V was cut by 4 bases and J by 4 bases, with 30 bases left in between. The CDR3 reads CASSSRQFDLFKPEYNEQFF. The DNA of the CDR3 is TGCGCCAGCAGCAGTAGACAGTTCGACTTATTCAAACCCGAGTACAATGAGCAGTTCTTC. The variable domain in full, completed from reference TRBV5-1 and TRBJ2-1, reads KAGVTQTPRYLIKTRGQQVTLSCSPISGHRSVSWYQQTPGQGLQFLFEYFSETQRNKGNFPGRFSGRQFSNSRSEMNVSTLELGDSALYLCASSSRQFDLFKPEYNEQFFGPGTRLTVL.

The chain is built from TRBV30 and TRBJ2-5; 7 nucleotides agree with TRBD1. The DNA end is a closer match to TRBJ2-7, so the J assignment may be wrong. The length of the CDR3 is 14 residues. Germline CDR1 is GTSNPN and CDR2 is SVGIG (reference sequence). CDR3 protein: CAWSRDSGRYEQYF. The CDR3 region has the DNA TGTGCCTGGAGTCGGGACAGCGGTAGGTACGAGCAGTACTTC.

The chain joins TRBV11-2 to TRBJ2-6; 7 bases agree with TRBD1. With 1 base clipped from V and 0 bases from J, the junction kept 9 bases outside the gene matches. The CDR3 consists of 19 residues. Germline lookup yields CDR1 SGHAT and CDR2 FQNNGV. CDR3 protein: CASSLVGGQSRSGANVLTF. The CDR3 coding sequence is TGTGCCAGCAGCTTAGTTGGGGGACAGTCGCGCTCTGGGGCCAACGTCCTGACTTTC.

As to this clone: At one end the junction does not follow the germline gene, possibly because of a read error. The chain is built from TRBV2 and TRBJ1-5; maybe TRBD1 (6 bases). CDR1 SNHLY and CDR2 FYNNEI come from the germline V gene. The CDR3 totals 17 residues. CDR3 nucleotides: TGTGCCGGCAGTGAAAGGATGGATAGGGGGATGAATCAGCCCCAGCATTTT. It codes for CAGSERMDRGMNQPQHF.

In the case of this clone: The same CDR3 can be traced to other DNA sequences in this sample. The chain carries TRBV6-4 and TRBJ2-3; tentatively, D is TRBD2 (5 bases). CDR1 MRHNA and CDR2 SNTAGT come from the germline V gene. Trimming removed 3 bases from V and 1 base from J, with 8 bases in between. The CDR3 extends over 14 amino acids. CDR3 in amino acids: CASSDLAGTDTQYF. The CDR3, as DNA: TGTGCCAGCAGTGATCTAGCAGGCACAGATACGCAGTATTTT.

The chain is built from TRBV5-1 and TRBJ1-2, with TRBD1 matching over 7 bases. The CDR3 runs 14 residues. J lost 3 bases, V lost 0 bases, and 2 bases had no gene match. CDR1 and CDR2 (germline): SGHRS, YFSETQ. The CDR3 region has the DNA TGCGCCAGCAGCTTGGGACAGGGATACTATGGCTACACCTTC. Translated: CASSLGQGYYGYTF.

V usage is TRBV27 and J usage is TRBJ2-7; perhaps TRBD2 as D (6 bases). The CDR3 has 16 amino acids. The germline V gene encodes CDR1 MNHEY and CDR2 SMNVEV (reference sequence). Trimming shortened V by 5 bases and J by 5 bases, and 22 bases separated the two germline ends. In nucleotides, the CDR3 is TGTGCCAGCAGTCCCAGACCCCCAGGGACTGTAAACGAGCAGTACTTC. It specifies CASSPRPPGTVNEQYF.

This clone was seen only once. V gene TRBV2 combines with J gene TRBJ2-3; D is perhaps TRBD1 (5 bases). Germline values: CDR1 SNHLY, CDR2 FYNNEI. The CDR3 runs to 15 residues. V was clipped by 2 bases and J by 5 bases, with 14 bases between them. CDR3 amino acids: CASSELAGSGDTQYF. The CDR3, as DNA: TGTGCCAGCAGTGAATTGGCAGGGTCGGGAGATACGCAGTATTTT. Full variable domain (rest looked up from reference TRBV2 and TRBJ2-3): EPEVTQTPSHQVTQMGQEVILRCVPISNHLYFYWYRQILGQKVEFLVSFYNNEISEKSEIFDDQFSVERPDGSNFTLKIRSTKLEDSAMYFCASSELAGSGDTQYFGPGTRLTVL.

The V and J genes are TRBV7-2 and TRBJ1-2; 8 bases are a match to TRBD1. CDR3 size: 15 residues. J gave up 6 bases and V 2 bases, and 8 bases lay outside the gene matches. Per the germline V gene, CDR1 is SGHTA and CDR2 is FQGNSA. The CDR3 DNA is TGTGCCAGCAGCTTAACATACAGGGGGATGGATGGCTACACCTTC. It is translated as CASSLTYRGMDGYTF.